These 32 T cell receptor beta chains were all obtained from the same sample, sequenced in a study of technical replicates of blood from a few donors. The method was immunoSEQ multiplex PCR; TCRdb's version includes in-frame clones alone and lacks a portion of them. The sample lists nearly 70,000 clones; around 91% were seen once. Sequencing was performed on T cells isolated from PBMCs. Receptor source: a human donor in good health.

The V call is TRBV7-3, the J call TRBJ2-2; no firm D call. The CDR3 sequence is 13 residues long. CDR1 is SGHTA, CDR2 FQGTGA, per germline. Trimming took 5 bases from V and 3 from J, leaving 7 bases between them. In DNA, the CDR3 is TGTGCCAGCAGCCTCACATACACCGGGGAGCTGTTTTTT. This translates into CASSLTYTGELFF.

V gene TRBV7-6 combines with J gene TRBJ1-1; perhaps TRBD1 as D (5 bases). The V gene's germline CDR1 is SGHVS and CDR2 FNYEAQ. Trimming stripped 3 bases from V and 6 bases from J, with 17 bases between. The CDR3 has 15 amino acids. The DNA of the CDR3 is TGTGCCAGCAGCTTCCGAACAGGACAAGGCGCTGAAGCTTTCTTT. It specifies CASSFRTGQGAEAFF.

V gene TRBV30 combines with J gene TRBJ2-7; 13 nucleotides line up with TRBD2. Per the germline V gene, CDR1 is GTSNPN and CDR2 is SVGIG (reference sequence). V lost 1 base, J lost 2 bases, and 8 bases stayed unmatched. This CDR3 region has 17 residues. This chain's CDR3 is CAWSGVTSGRAPYEQYF. The CDR3 region has the DNA TGTGCCTGGAGTGGGGTAACTAGCGGGAGGGCCCCCTACGAGCAGTACTTC.

The rearrangement uses TRBV5-1 and TRBJ2-7, with 8 bases lining up with TRBD1. Germline lookup yields CDR1 SGHRS and CDR2 YFSETQ. Losses at the gene ends were 4 bases for V and 7 bases for J; bases not matched to a gene: 10. This CDR3 is built from 14 residues. The CDR3 is CASSPRQGRGEQYF. CDR3 bases: TGCGCCAGCAGCCCCCGACAGGGGCGAGGTGAGCAGTACTTC.

The rearrangement uses TRBV5-4 and TRBJ2-2; D remains unclear. The CDR3 has 14 amino acids. Germline V lookup: CDR1 SGHNT, CDR2 YYREEE (reference sequence). V was clipped by 0 bases and J by 9 bases, with 12 bases between them. Here the CDR3 DNA reads TGTGCCAGCAGCTTGGTGGCCAACCACCGGGAGCTGTTTTTT. Translated, it gives CASSLVANHRELFF.

This chain connects TRBV19 to TRBJ2-3; D perhaps matches TRBD2 (5 bases). This CDR3 region has 14 residues. Germline V gene lookup returns CDR1 LNHDA and CDR2 SQIVND (reference sequence). Trimming pared 5 bases from V and 2 bases from J, leaving 11 bases between. The CDR3 sequence is CASSSPGYTDTQYF. The CDR3 nucleotides read TGTGCCAGTAGTTCCCCGGGGTACACAGATACGCAGTATTTT.

The chain is built from TRBV30 and TRBJ2-4; D is possibly TRBD2 (7 bases). CDR3 length equals 14 residues. Trimming shortened V by 4 bases and J by 1 base, and 11 bases separated the two germline ends. Germline CDR1 is GTSNPN and CDR2 is SVGIG (reference sequence). CDR3 nucleotide sequence: TGTGCCTGGAAGGGGGGGGACGCCAAAAACATTCAGTACTTC. Its translation is CAWKGGDAKNIQYF.

The chain is built from TRBV9 and TRBJ1-1, with D hard to call. This CDR3 is 14 amino acids long. V shed 0 bases and J shed 1 base, with 7 bases lying between them. The germline V gene encodes CDR1 SGDLS and CDR2 YYNGEE. The CDR3 is CASSVVTSNTEAFF. DNA of the CDR3: TGTGCCAGCAGCGTAGTTACATCGAACACTGAAGCTTTCTTT.

The V and J genes are TRBV4-3 and TRBJ1-1; 7 bases match TRBD1. The ends lost 1 base at V and 1 base at J; junction bases unmatched: 9. The CDR3 contains 17 residues. CDR1 is LGHNA, CDR2 YSLEER, per germline. The CDR3 nucleotides are TGCGCCAGCAGCCAAGGGACAGGTATTTACGGGAACACTGAAGCTTTCTTT. Protein: CASSQGTGIYGNTEAFF.

Only one count was recorded for this clone. The rearrangement joins TRBV28 to TRBJ1-1; D is unclear. V lost 1 base and J lost 11, with 23 bases in between. There are 16 residues in the CDR3. CDR1 and CDR2 (germline): MDHEN, SYDVKM. The CDR3 is CASSLSQRQVAGIAFF. The CDR3, as DNA: TGTGCCAGCAGTTTATCCCAGAGACAAGTGGCTGGTATCGCTTTCTTT.

This chain uses TRBV29-1 with TRBJ1-1; 7 nucleotides line up with TRBD1. The trim removed 7 bases at V and 0 bases at J, leaving 5 bases unmatched. Germline V gives CDR1 SQVTM, CDR2 ANQGSEA. CDR3 length equals 13 residues. The CDR3 loop is CSAKGQLNTEAFF. DNA of the CDR3: TGCAGCGCCAAGGGACAGCTGAACACTGAAGCTTTCTTT.

The V gene is TRBV28, the J gene TRBJ2-1; 9 positions agree with TRBD2. Germline trimming cut 6 bases from V and 2 bases from J; bases unmatched to any gene: 2. CDR3 length: 14 amino acids. The germline gives CDR1 MDHEN, CDR2 SYDVKM. The CDR3 is CASRGTSPYNEQFF. CDR3 bases: TGTGCCAGCAGGGGGACTAGCCCCTACAATGAGCAGTTCTTC.

V gene TRBV7-3 combines with J gene TRBJ1-1; TRBD1 might be the D (5 bases). This CDR3 contains 14 residues. Germline CDR1 reads SGHTA; CDR2 reads FQGTGA. V lost 2 bases and J 4 bases, leaving 11 bases between the germline ends. This CDR3 reads CASSLWAGLTEAFF. CDR3 nucleotides: TGTGCCAGCAGCTTATGGGCAGGGCTCACTGAAGCTTTCTTT. The full variable domain, rest sourced from reference TRBV7-3 and TRBJ1-1, is GAGVSQTPSNKVTEKGKYVELRCDPISGHTALYWYRQSLGQGPEFLIYFQGTGAADDSGLPNDRFFAVRPEGSVSTLKIQRTERGDSAVYLCASSLWAGLTEAFFGQGTRLTVV.

This chain connects TRBV15 to TRBJ1-1; tentatively, D is TRBD1 (5 bases). The CDR3 loop spans 15 amino acids. The ends were cut back, 0 bases at V and 2 bases at J, with 10 bases in the middle. CDR1 and CDR2 (germline): LNHNV, YYDKDF (reference sequence). CDR3: CATSRDGRGNTEAFF. CDR3 bases: TGTGCCACCAGCAGAGACGGGAGGGGAAACACTGAAGCTTTCTTT.

This chain connects TRBV9 to TRBJ2-3; no firm D call. Trimming took 0 bases from V and 1 from J, leaving 6 bases between them. The CDR3 is made up of 14 amino acids. In germline, CDR1 is SGDLS, CDR2 YYNGEE. Here the CDR3 reads CASSVDVGTDTQYF. The CDR3 DNA sequence: TGTGCCAGCAGCGTAGATGTAGGCACAGATACGCAGTATTTT. Full variable domain (rest looked up from reference TRBV9 and TRBJ2-3): DSGVTQTPKHLITATGQRVTLRCSPRSGDLSVYWYQQSLDQGLQFLIQYYNGEERAKGNILERFSAQQFPDLHSELNLSSLELGDSALYFCASSVDVGTDTQYFGPGTRLTVL.

The chain employs TRBV7-8 and TRBJ2-5, with 9 bases identical to TRBD2. Per germline, CDR1 SGHVS and CDR2 FQNEAQ. Trimming removed 2 bases from V and 3 bases from J; junction bases left unmatched: 7. This CDR3 is built from 16 residues. The CDR3 loop reads CASSLWVSGSKETQYF. The CDR3 DNA reads TGTGCCAGCAGCTTATGGGTTAGCGGGAGTAAAGAGACCCAGTACTTC.

This sequence joins TRBV5-4 and TRBJ2-5; D is possibly TRBD1 (6 bases). This CDR3 region has 14 residues. The V gene lost 4 bases and the J gene lost 2 bases, with 12 bases spanning the gap. Germline values: CDR1 SGHNT, CDR2 YYREEE (reference sequence). CDR3 DNA: TGTGCCAGCAGCCCCCCCGGACAGCAAGAGACCCAGTACTTC. Translated, it gives CASSPPGQQETQYF.

The chain employs TRBV11-3 and TRBJ2-1, with D uncertain. Germline CDR1 and CDR2: SGHNT and YENEEA. The V end lost 2 bases, the J end lost 4 bases, and 6 bases lay between the germline ends. CDR3 length: 13 amino acids. The CDR3 reads CASSLFLYNEQFF. The DNA of the CDR3 is TGTGCCAGCAGCTTATTCCTATACAATGAGCAGTTCTTC.

This clone was recorded only once. This chain uses TRBV5-1 with TRBJ2-1; TRBD1 might be the D (5 bases). Trimming stripped 0 bases from V and 13 bases from J, with 11 bases between. CDR1 and CDR2 (germline): SGHRS, YFSETQ. The CDR3 length is 12 residues. The CDR3 loop is CASSLEPGLQFF. The DNA for the CDR3 is TGCGCCAGCAGCTTGGAACCAGGGTTACAGTTCTTC. The full variable domain, completed using reference TRBV5-1 and TRBJ2-1, is KAGVTQTPRYLIKTRGQQVTLSCSPISGHRSVSWYQQTPGQGLQFLFEYFSETQRNKGNFPGRFSGRQFSNSRSEMNVSTLELGDSALYLCASSLEPGLQFFGPGTRLTVL.

This clone has a single count. The CDR3 bases are TGTGCCAGCAGCTCCAGGAGCGGGAGTAATCACGAGACCCAGTACTTC. It encodes CASSSRSGSNHETQYF. V is TRBV11-3 and J is TRBJ2-5, with TRBD2 matching over 8 bases. Unmatched junction bases numbered 12, after V lost 4 bases and J lost 5 bases. Germline V gene sequence: CDR1 SGHNT, CDR2 YENEEA. This CDR3 region has 16 residues.

This CDR3 reads CASCLQGATEAFF. CDR3 in DNA: TGTGCCAGTTGCCTGCAGGGGGCGACTGAAGCTTTCTTT. The chain links TRBV19 to TRBJ1-1; 8 bases fit TRBD1. The CDR3 spans 13 residues. V lost 8 bases, J lost 5 bases, and 7 bases stayed unmatched. Germline-derived CDR1 and CDR2 are LNHDA and SQIVND (reference sequence). Looking up the rest from reference TRBV19 and TRBJ1-1 gives the full variable domain: DGGITQSPKYLFRKEGQNVTLSCEQNLNHDAMYWYRQDPGQGLRLIYYSQIVNDFQKGDIAEGYSVSREKKESFPLTVTSAQKNPTAFYLCASCLQGATEAFFGQGTRLTVV.

This sequence joins TRBV7-3 and TRBJ2-3, with a possible D match to TRBD1 (5 bases). There are 16 residues in the CDR3. Germline values: CDR1 SGHTA, CDR2 FQGTGA. V was pared by 1 base and J by 6 bases, with 17 bases between. The CDR3 protein is CASSLMAGQDRDTQYF. The CDR3 DNA is TGTGCCAGCAGCTTAATGGCAGGGCAGGATCGGGATACGCAGTATTTT.

The chain combines TRBV2 with TRBJ2-2; 7 bases map to TRBD1. Trimming took 7 bases from V and 6 from J; bases not matched to a gene: 5. This CDR3 comprises 13 residues. Looked up from germline, CDR1 is SNHLY and CDR2 is FYNNEI. CDR3 loop: CASTYRGPGELFF. In DNA, the CDR3 is TGTGCCAGCACTTACAGGGGACCCGGGGAGCTGTTTTTT. The entire variable domain, with the rest obtained from reference TRBV2 and TRBJ2-2, is as follows: EPEVTQTPSHQVTQMGQEVILRCVPISNHLYFYWYRQILGQKVEFLVSFYNNEISEKSEIFDDQFSVERPDGSNFTLKIRSTKLEDSAMYFCASTYRGPGELFFGEGSRLTVL.

This chain joins TRBV7-3 and TRBJ2-2; D may be TRBD1 (6 bases). Per germline, CDR1 SGHTA and CDR2 FQGTGA. V lost 2 bases, J lost 7 bases, and 8 bases lay in between. The CDR3 spans 13 residues. The CDR3: CASSLRRGGELFF. The CDR3 DNA is TGTGCCAGCAGCTTACGCAGGGGCGGGGAGCTGTTTTTT.

The chain uses TRBV11-3 and TRBJ2-7; TRBD1 matches 10 bases. Germline lookup yields CDR1 SGHNT and CDR2 YENEEA. V shed 0 bases and J 6 bases; nucleotides not matched to a gene: 2. This CDR3 is 14 amino acids long. CDR3 residues: CASSLDGTGAEQYF. The CDR3 coding sequence is TGTGCCAGCAGCTTAGACGGGACAGGGGCCGAGCAGTACTTC.

This chain joins TRBV6-1 and TRBJ1-1; possible D gene TRBD1, 6 bases. The CDR3 has 13 amino acids. V was trimmed by 7 bases and J by 1 base, leaving 10 bases between them. Germline V gene sequence: CDR1 MNHNS, CDR2 SASEGT. The CDR3 protein is CASKARGNTEAFF. The CDR3 DNA reads TGTGCCAGCAAAGCCAGGGGGAACACTGAAGCTTTCTTT.

This chain uses TRBV5-4 with TRBJ2-5, with 9 bases matching TRBD1. Unmatched junction bases numbered 2, after V lost 4 bases and J lost 4 bases. Germline CDR1 reads SGHNT; CDR2 reads YYREEE (reference sequence). This CDR3 spans 13 amino acids. The CDR3 nucleotides read TGTGCCAGCAGCACGGGACAGGGAGAGACCCAGTACTTC. Its translation is CASSTGQGETQYF.

The chain joins TRBV7-2 to TRBJ2-6; TRBD1 aligns across 9 bases. Trimming cost V 6 bases and J 2 bases; bases outside gene matches: 8. Per germline, CDR1 SGHTA and CDR2 FQGNSA. This CDR3 comprises 17 residues. CDR3 loop: CASRPGQGIPGANVLTF. CDR3 bases: TGTGCCAGCAGGCCGGGACAGGGTATTCCTGGGGCCAACGTCCTGACTTTC.

CDR3: CASSLSTTSGSNEQYF. The CDR3, as DNA: TGTGCCAGCAGTTTATCGACAACTAGCGGGAGTAACGAGCAGTACTTC. J is TRBJ2-7 and V is TRBV27; 11 bases are a match to TRBD2. There are 16 residues in the CDR3. Germline-derived CDR1 and CDR2 are MNHEY and SMNVEV (reference sequence). The trim removed 0 bases at V and 5 bases at J, leaving 6 bases unmatched.

This CDR3 reads CASLLAGDTQYF. The CDR3 DNA reads as TGTGCCAGCCTACTAGCGGGAGATACGCAGTATTTT. The chain recombines TRBV2 with TRBJ2-3; 9 nucleotides align to TRBD2. Per germline, CDR1 SNHLY and CDR2 FYNNEI. This CDR3 contains 12 residues. After removal of 8 bases from V and 5 bases from J, the junction contained 2 bases not matched to a gene.

The V call is TRBV2, the J call TRBJ2-2; perhaps TRBD2 as D (5 bases). The ends were cut back, 2 bases at V and 0 bases at J, with 10 bases in the middle. CDR1 and CDR2 from the germline V gene are SNHLY and FYNNEI. The CDR3 contains 16 residues. Here the CDR3 DNA reads TGTGCCAGCAGTGAAAGAATAGCGACGAACACCGGGGAGCTGTTTTTT. Its protein is CASSERIATNTGELFF.

The chain uses TRBV12-5 and TRBJ1-1, with D tentatively TRBD1 (5 bases). Per the germline V gene, CDR1 is LGHNT and CDR2 is FRNRAP. V shed 6 bases and J shed 5 bases, with 22 bases lying between them. The CDR3 has 16 amino acids. In DNA form, the CDR3 reads TGTGCTAGTGGCCAGACTATCCGGGGGAGTAGGACTGAAGCTTTCTTT. Its translation is CASGQTIRGSRTEAFF.